The source of this T cell receptor beta chain is a study of blood T cell repertoires in COVID-19. Across the study: Acute and convalescent COVID-19 samples came from the United States, Italy and Spain. Sample material is recorded as cDNA or gDNA derived from T cells, B-cell-depleted T cells, or PBMCs.

Source study methods: The assay estimated nucleated cells by amplifying reference gene primers. Clones were read by immunoSEQ multiplex PCR, and TCRdb kept only the in-frame ones, dropping some. V and J calls and clone size are given by that table; D and trimming were obtained from the DNA. The data hold over 150,000 clones, with approximately 90% observed a single time. V shed 5 bases and J shed 1 base, with 17 bases lying between them. The CDR3 runs to 15 residues. Germline assignment: CDR1 GTSNPN and CDR2 SVGIG (reference sequence). This clone has just one count. This clonotype was obtained from a man between 45 and 60 years old with acute or convalescent COVID-19. The sample consisted of peripheral blood. The chain links TRBV30 to TRBJ1-2, with D hard to call. The CDR3 DNA sequence: TGTGCCTGGTTTAACCCTTACAGCGGTAACTATGGCTACACCTTC. It encodes CAWFNPYSGNYGYTF.